A single T cell receptor (beta chain) is shown here with its context. Its antigen is not yet known. No base quality information exists; no much larger clone differs at one position. Any patient with an uncontrolled infection, another autoimmune disease, pregnancy or lactation was excluded. Clinical symptoms, serum thyroxine and TRAb, thyroid ultrasound, and orbital computed tomography formed the basis for the diagnoses. Total RNA was extracted with Trizol reagent, and quality was checked on an Agilent 2100 Bioanalyzer. The data are from a study of T cells in Graves' hyperthyroidism and ophthalmopathy (dated by TCRdb to about 2019). Turning to the overall study: A discovery cohort of approximately 97 patients, roughly 40 with Graves' ophthalmopathy and roughly 59 with stable Graves' hyperthyroidism, was used to find distinguishing TCR V-J signatures. An independent validation cohort of under 20 hyperthyroidism patients and 17 patients who later progressed to ophthalmopathy tested prospective prediction of ophthalmopathy. The roughly 94 discovery patients were randomly split 7:3 into training and test sets. In addition, the study compared T-cell repertoires in thyroid tissue and in blood from several Graves' hyperthyroidism patients. After sampling, hyperthyroidism patients received methimazole starting at 30 mg daily, and ophthalmopathy patients received high-dose intravenous methylprednisolone. According to the paper, TCR Vbeta CDR3 sequencing was carried out on over 130 peripheral blood samples, which came from 40 to 45 ophthalmopathy, fewer than 80 hyperthyroidism and some 17 progressor patients.

CDR1 and CDR2, looked up from the germline V gene, are SGHRS and YFSETQ. Measured from the cysteine to the phenylalanine, the CDR3 is 16 residues long. Only the CDR3 portion is preserved as DNA: 48 bases, with reading frame beginning at the first base. Cut back by 0 bases and 2 bases, the V and J ends lie 15 bases apart. The TCR beta CDR3 regions were amplified from RNA transcripts. The TCR CDR3 was subjected to a first round of RT-PCR using the HTBI primer set and the Qiagen OneStep RT-PCR kit. A second multiplex PCR round built the libraries, followed by size selection and purification. Paired-end sequencing of the libraries was performed with 100 bp reads on an Illumina HiSeq2000. Regarding the original processing steps: SOAPnuke was used to process the raw data, with reads discarded if the reads contained adapters or uncalled bases, had a mean Phred below 15, or lacked an exact constant-primer or identifier match. High-quality paired reads were merged using COPE v1.2.5, and each unique nucleotide sequence was defined as a clonotype. MiTCR v1.1 was used to align the clonotypes against IMGT TRBV, TRBD and TRBJ reference segments. The analysis was restricted to V-J combinations with a frequency above 0.0001, which together covered roughly 99% of the repertoires. The TCS score was defined as the ratio of F50 (clonal expansion) to E x V (chaos), calculated using BLOSUM62-based TCRdist between CDR3 peptides within each V-J. Welch's t-statistics and random forest reduced roughly 500 V-J features to roughly 13, which were used in a naive Bayes classifier (R e1071). The similarity between thyroid and blood repertoires was quantified using the Morisita-Horn index. TCRdb trimmed the raw reads at Q25, called clones with MiXCR and kept productive beta chains. Each CDR3 protein gets just one entry, which takes the most common genes and DNA from the rows behind it. The V and J calls and clone size are TCRdb's, not the authors'. The sample table holds around 660,000 distinct CDR3 sequences, of which nearly 45% were seen once. In total, the top ten clones hold 6.5% to 9% of the sample.

On the study overall, not on this receptor specifically: Sample size was not statistically predetermined, and investigators were not blinded to group allocation. During validation, the model predicted progression to ophthalmopathy a median of roughly six months ahead of onset, with 60% to 71% sensitivity and under 85% specificity. Most expanded thyroid clonotypes (frequency above 0.001) were also detected in blood, suggesting blood repertoires may reflect thyroid immune responses. Ophthalmopathy was separated from stable hyperthyroidism by a 13 V-J signature model, with approximately 85% sensitivity and roughly 81% specificity obtained in cross-validation and 80%/75% obtained in testing.

Sequencing was carried out using peripheral blood or thyroid tissue (not recorded which). The receptor comes from an adult man with Graves' disease, either hyperthyroidism or ophthalmopathy (not recorded which). Recombination linked TRBV5-1 to TRBJ2-7, and TRBD1 may be the D gene, going by 6 matching bases. In nucleotides, the sequence is TGCGCCAGCAGCTTGGTCCAAACAGGGTACCCCTACGAGCAGTACTTC. Its product reads: CASSLVQTGYPYEQYF.